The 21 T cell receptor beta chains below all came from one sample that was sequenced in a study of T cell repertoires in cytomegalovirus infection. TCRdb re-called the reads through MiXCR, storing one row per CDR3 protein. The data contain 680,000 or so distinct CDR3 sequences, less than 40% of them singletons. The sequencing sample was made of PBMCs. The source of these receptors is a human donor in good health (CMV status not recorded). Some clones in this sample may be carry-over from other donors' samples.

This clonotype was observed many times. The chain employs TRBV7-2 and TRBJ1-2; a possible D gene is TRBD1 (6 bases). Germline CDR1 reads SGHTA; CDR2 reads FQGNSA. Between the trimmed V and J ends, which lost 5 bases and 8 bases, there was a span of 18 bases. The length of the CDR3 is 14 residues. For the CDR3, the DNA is TGTGCCAGCAGCCCAGGGGACGGGGTAGGCGGCTACACCTTC. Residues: CASSPGDGVGGYTF.

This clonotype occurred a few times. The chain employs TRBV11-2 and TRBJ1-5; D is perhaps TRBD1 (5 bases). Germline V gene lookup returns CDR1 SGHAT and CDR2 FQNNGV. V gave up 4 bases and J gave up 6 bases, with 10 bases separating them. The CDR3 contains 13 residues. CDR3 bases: TGTGCCAGCAGCTCAGGGTTAACTCAGCCCCAGCATTTT. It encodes CASSSGLTQPQHF.

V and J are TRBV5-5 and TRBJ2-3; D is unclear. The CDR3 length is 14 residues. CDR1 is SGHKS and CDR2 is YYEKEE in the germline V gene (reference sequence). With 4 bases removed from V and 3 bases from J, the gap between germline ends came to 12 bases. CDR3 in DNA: TGTGCCAGCAGCCTGGACCCACGTACAGATACGCAGTATTTT. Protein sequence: CASSLDPRTDTQYF.

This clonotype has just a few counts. CDR3 in amino acids: CASSLAATGAAYNSPLHF. CDR3 in DNA: TGTGCCAGCAGCTTAGCCGCGACAGGGGCCGCTTATAATTCACCCCTCCACTTT. The genes are TRBV7-6 and TRBJ1-6; 8 nucleotides agree with TRBD1. Per germline, CDR1 SGHVS and CDR2 FNYEAQ. V was clipped by 0 bases and J by 4 bases; unmatched bases: 8. The length of the CDR3 is 18 residues.

CDR3 DNA sequence: TGTGCCAGCAACAACAGGGAACAGGGAGATACGCAGTATTTT. It yields the protein CASNNREQGDTQYF. The J gene is TRBJ2-3, the V gene TRBV12-3 or TRBV12-4, with a weak D call TRBD1 (6 bases). V dropped 7 bases and J dropped 5 bases, with 16 bases sitting between them. This CDR3 has 14 amino acids.

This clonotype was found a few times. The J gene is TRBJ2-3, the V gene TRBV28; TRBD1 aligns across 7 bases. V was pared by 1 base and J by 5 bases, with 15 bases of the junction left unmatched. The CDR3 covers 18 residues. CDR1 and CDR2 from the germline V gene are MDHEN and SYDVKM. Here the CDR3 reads CASSLSWFTGAGVDTQYF. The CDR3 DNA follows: TGTGCCAGCAGTTTATCATGGTTCACAGGGGCTGGCGTAGATACGCAGTATTTT.

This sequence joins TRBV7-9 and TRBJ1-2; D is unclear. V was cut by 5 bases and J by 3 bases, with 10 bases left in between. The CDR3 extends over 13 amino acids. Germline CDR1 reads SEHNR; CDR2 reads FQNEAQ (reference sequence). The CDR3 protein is CASSLVMDYGYTF. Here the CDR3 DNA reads TGTGCCAGCAGCCTCGTGATGGACTATGGCTACACCTTC.

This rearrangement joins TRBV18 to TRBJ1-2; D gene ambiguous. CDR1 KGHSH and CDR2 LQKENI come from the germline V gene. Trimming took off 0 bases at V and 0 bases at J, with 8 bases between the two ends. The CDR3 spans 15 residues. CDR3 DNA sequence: TGTGCCAGCTCACCACCGGCCTTATCTAACTATGGCTACACCTTC. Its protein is CASSPPALSNYGYTF. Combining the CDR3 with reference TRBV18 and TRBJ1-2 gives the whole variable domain NAGVMQNPRHLVRRRGQEARLRCSPMKGHSHVYWYRQLPEEGLKFMVYLQKENIIDESGMPKERFSAEFPKEGPSILRIQQVVRGDSAAYFCASSPPALSNYGYTFGSGTRLTVV.

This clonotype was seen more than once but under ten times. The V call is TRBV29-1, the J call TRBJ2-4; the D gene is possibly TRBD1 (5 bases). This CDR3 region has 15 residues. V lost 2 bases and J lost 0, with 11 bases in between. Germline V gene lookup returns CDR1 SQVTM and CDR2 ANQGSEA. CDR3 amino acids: CSVESRVRAKNIQYF. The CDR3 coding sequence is TGCAGCGTTGAATCCAGGGTTCGAGCCAAAAACATTCAGTACTTC.

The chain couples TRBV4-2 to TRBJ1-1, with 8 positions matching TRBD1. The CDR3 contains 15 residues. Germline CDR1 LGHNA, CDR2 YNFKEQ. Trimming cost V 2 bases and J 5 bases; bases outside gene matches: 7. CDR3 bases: TGTGCCAGCAGCCAAAATCCCACAGGGGGGACTGAAGCTTTCTTT. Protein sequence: CASSQNPTGGTEAFF.

This CDR3 is CASRGAREQYF. CDR3 sequence (DNA): TGTGCCAGCAGGGGGGCTCGGGAGCAGTACTTC. The chain carries TRBV28 and TRBJ2-7; tentatively, D is TRBD1 (6 bases). The germline gives CDR1 MDHEN, CDR2 SYDVKM. The V and J ends lost 6 bases and 7 bases respectively, with 10 bases between them. CDR3 length equals 11 residues. The full variable domain, completed using reference TRBV28 and TRBJ2-7, is DVKVTQSSRYLVKRTGEKVFLECVQDMDHENMFWYRQDPGLGLRLIYFSYDVKMKEKGDIPEGYSVSREKKERFSLILESASTNQTSMYLCASRGAREQYFGPGTRLTVT.

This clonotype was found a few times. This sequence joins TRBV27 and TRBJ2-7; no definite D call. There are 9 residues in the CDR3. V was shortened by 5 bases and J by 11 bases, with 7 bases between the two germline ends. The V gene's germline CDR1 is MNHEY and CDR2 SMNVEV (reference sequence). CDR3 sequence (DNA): TGTGCCAGCAGTCCGCGGAAGTACTTC. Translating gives CASSPRKYF.

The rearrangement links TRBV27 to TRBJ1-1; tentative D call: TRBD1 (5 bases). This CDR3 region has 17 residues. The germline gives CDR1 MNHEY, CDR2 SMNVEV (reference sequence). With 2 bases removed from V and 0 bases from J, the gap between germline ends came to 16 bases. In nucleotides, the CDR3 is TGTGCCAGCAGTTTACGAGGGTTCGGGGCTATGAACACTGAAGCTTTCTTT. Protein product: CASSLRGFGAMNTEAFF.

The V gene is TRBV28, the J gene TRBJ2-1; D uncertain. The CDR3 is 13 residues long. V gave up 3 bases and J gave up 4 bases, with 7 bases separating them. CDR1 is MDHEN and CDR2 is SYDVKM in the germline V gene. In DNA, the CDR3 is TGTGCCAGCAGTTTTACCACGTACAATGAGCAGTTCTTC. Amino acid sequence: CASSFTTYNEQFF.

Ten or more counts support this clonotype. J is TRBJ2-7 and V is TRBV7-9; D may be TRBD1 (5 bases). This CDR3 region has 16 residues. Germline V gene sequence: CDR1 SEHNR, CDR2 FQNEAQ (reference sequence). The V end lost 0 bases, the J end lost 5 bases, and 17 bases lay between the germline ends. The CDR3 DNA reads TGTGCCAGCAGCTTAGCTGCAGGGAATCCTCTCAACGAGCAGTACTTC. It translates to CASSLAAGNPLNEQYF.

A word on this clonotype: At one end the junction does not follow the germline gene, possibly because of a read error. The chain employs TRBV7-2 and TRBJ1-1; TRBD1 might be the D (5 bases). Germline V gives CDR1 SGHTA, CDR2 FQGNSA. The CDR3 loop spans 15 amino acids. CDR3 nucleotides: TGCGCCAGCAGCACCGCTTTCGGGTCGGACACTGAAGCTTTATTT. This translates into CASSTAFGSDTEALF.

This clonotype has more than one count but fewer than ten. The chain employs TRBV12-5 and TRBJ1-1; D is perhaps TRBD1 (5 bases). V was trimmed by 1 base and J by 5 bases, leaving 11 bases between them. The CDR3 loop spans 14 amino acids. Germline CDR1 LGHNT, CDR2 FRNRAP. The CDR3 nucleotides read TGTGCTAGTGGTTTGGGGGACCTAGGAACTGAAGCTTTCTTT. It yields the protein CASGLGDLGTEAFF.

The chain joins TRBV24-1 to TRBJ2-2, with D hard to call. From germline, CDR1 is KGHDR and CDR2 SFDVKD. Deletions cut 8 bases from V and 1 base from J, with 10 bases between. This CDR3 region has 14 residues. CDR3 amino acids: CATMETLNTGELFF. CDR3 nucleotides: TGTGCCACCATGGAGACATTGAACACCGGGGAGCTGTTTTTT.

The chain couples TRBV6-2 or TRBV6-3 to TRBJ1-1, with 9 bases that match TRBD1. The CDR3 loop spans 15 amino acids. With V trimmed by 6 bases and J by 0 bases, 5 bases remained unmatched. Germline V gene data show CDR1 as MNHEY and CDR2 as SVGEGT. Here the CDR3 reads CASRRGTGLNTEAFF. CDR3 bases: TGTGCCAGCAGGCGGGGGACAGGGTTGAACACTGAAGCTTTCTTT.

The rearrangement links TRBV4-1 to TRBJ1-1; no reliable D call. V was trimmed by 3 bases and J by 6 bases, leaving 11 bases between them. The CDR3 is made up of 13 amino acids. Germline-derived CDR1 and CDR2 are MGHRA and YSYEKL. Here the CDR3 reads CASSQAESPEAFF. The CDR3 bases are TGCGCCAGCAGCCAGGCGGAGAGCCCTGAAGCTTTCTTT.

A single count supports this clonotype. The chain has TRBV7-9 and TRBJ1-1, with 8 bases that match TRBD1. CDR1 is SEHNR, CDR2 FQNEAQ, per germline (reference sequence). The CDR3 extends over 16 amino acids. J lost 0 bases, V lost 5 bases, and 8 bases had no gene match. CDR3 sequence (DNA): TGTGCCAGCAGCCCCCGGACAGGGTTTATGAACACTGAAGCTTTCTTT. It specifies CASSPRTGFMNTEAFF.